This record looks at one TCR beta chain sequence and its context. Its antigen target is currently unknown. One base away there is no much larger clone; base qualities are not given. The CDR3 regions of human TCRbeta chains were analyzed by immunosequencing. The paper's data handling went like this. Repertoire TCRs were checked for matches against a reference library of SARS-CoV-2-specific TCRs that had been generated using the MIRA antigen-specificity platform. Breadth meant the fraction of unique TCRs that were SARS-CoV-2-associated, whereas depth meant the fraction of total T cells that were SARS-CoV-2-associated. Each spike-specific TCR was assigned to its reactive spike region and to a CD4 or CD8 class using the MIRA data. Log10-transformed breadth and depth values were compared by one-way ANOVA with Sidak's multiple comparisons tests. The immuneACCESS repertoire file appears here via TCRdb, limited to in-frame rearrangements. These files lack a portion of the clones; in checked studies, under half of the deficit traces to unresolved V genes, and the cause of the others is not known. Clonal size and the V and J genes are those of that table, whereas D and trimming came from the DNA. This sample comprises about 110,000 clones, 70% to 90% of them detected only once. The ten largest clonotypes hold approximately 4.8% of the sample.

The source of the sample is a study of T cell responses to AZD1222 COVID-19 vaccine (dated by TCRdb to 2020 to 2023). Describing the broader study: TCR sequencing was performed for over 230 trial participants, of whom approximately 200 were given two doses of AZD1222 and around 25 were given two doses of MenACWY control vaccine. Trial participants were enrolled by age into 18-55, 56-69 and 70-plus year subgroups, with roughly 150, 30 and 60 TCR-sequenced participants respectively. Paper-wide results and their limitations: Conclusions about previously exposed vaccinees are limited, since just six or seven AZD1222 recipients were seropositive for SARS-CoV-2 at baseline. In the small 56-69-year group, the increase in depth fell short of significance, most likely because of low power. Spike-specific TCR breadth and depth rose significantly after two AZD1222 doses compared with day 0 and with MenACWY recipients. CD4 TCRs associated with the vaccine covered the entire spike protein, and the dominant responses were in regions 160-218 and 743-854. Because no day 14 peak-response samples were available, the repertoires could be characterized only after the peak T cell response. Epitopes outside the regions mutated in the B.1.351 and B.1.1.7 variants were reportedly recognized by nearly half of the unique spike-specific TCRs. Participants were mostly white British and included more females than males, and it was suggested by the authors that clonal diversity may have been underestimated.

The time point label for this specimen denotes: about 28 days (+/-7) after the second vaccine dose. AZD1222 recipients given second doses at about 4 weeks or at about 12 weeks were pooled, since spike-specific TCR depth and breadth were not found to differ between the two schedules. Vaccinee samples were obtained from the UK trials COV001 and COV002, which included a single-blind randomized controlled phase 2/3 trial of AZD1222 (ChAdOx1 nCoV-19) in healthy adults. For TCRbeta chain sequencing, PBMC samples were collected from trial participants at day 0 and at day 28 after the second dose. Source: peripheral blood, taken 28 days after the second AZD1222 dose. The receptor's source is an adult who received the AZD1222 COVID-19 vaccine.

The bases are TGCAGTGCTAGTGGACCGGGACAGGGGATGGGACAGCCCCAGCATTTT. It translates as CSASGPGQGMGQPQHF. The V and J segments used are TRBV20-1 and TRBJ1-5, with 10 central nucleotides matching TRBD1. Taken from cysteine to phenylalanine, the CDR3 has 16 residues. This entry keeps only the CDR3 DNA: 48 bases, framed from base 1. Ends trimmed: V by 3 bases, J by 7 bases; bases unmatched to a gene: 12. CDR1 and CDR2 were assigned from the germline V gene (reference sequence) as DFQATT and SNEGSKA.